The 20 T cell receptor beta chains below come from one sample, sequenced in a study of blood T cell repertoires in COVID-19. Here immunoSEQ multiplex PCR was the method, and the copy in TCRdb shows in-frame clones only, minus some. The sample has about 49,000 clones; about nine tenths are singletons. What was sequenced was peripheral blood. The receptor source for this set is a woman older than 75 with COVID-19, enrolled during active disease.

This clone has only one observation. The chain is built from TRBV6-1 and TRBJ1-2, with D perhaps matching TRBD1 (5 bases). Germline V gene sequence: CDR1 MNHNS, CDR2 SASEGT. This CDR3 is 17 amino acids long. The ends were cut back, 4 bases at V and 1 base at J, with 19 bases in the middle. CDR3 DNA: TGTGCCAGCAGTGCCGCTAGAGACAGTCTACTTAACTATGGCTACACCTTC. It specifies CASSAARDSLLNYGYTF.

The V call is TRBV11-2, the J call TRBJ2-4, with D uncertain. The CDR3 loop spans 14 amino acids. The germline gives CDR1 SGHAT, CDR2 FQNNGV. V was pared by 2 bases and J by 0 bases, with 5 bases between. The CDR3 nucleotides read TGTGCCAGCAGCTTAAGACAAGCCAAAAACATTCAGTACTTC. Residues: CASSLRQAKNIQYF.

The chain couples TRBV14 to TRBJ2-7; 7 nucleotides line up with TRBD2. CDR1 and CDR2 from the germline V gene are SGHDN and FVKESK. V trimming: 2 bases; J trimming: 9 bases; junction bases outside the gene matches: 19. This CDR3 contains 17 residues. CDR3 sequence (DNA): TGTGCCAGCAGCCAAAAAAGGGCGGGAGCCACCCTACGAGGGCAGTACTTC. Amino acids: CASSQKRAGATLRGQYF. The whole variable domain, filled in from reference TRBV14 and TRBJ2-7, reads EAGVTQFPSHSVIEKGQTVTLRCDPISGHDNLYWYRRVMGKEIKFLLHFVKESKQDESGMPNNRFLAERTGGTYSTLKVQPAELEDSGVYFCASSQKRAGATLRGQYFGPGTRLTVT.

The chain recombines TRBV6-5 with TRBJ1-1; 10 positions match TRBD1. The CDR3 loop spans 15 amino acids. Trimming took 6 bases from V and 3 from J; bases not matched to a gene: 7. From germline, CDR1 is MNHEY and CDR2 SVGAGI. CDR3 nucleotide sequence: TGTGCCAGCAGACGAGACAGGGGGCCGGACACTGAAGCTTTCTTT. Encoded protein: CASRRDRGPDTEAFF.

The chain employs TRBV6-6 and TRBJ2-2, with 8 bases that match TRBD2. V trimming: 6 bases; J trimming: 1 base; junction bases outside the gene matches: 4. Germline CDR1 and CDR2: MNHNY and SVGAGI (reference sequence). This CDR3 is built from 15 residues. The DNA for the CDR3 is TGTGCCAGCAGCTCCCGGGGGGGGAACACCGGGGAGCTGTTTTTT. Translated, it gives CASSSRGGNTGELFF.

The V call is TRBV18, the J call TRBJ1-2; TRBD1 agrees at 9 bases. CDR1 is KGHSH and CDR2 is LQKENI in the germline V gene. The junction had 6 bases not matched to a gene; V was cut back by 3 bases and J by 1 base. The CDR3 covers 16 residues. As DNA, the CDR3 is TGTGCCAGCTCACCGCTACAGGGGGCGGATAACTATGGCTACACCTTC. The encoded protein is CASSPLQGADNYGYTF. Filled out from reference TRBV18 and TRBJ1-2, the complete variable domain reads NAGVMQNPRHLVRRRGQEARLRCSPMKGHSHVYWYRQLPEEGLKFMVYLQKENIIDESGMPKERFSAEFPKEGPSILRIQQVVRGDSAAYFCASSPLQGADNYGYTFGSGTRLTVV.

The V and J genes are TRBV11-2 and TRBJ2-2, with unresolved D. The CDR3 consists of 15 residues. The germline V gene has CDR1 SGHAT and CDR2 FQNNGV. With 1 base removed from V and 1 base from J, the gap between germline ends came to 7 bases. CDR3 amino acids: CASSLARVNTGELFF. CDR3 coding DNA: TGTGCCAGCAGCTTAGCACGGGTGAACACCGGGGAGCTGTTTTTT.

This chain links TRBV7-2 with TRBJ2-7; possible D gene TRBD2, 7 bases. The germline V gene encodes CDR1 SGHTA and CDR2 FQGNSA. CDR3 length: 13 residues. V was pared by 6 bases and J by 4 bases, with 13 bases between. Here the CDR3 reads CASRRGGPYEQYF. The CDR3 bases are TGTGCCAGCAGACGCGGGGGCCCGTACGAGCAGTACTTC.

The rearrangement links TRBV9 to TRBJ2-3; 8 nucleotides align to TRBD1. In germline, CDR1 is SGDLS, CDR2 YYNGEE. Trimming at V came to 3 bases and at J to 4 bases, leaving 7 bases not matched to a gene. CDR3 size: 15 residues. The CDR3 DNA sequence: TGTGCCAGCAGCGGAGGACAGGGAACGGCAGATACGCAGTATTTT. Amino acid sequence: CASSGGQGTADTQYF.

The chain couples TRBV5-3 to TRBJ2-6, with D possibly TRBD1 on 6 matching bases. TRBV5-3 is an ORF; its function is uncertain. V gave up 2 bases and J gave up 4 bases, with 16 bases separating them. This CDR3 is 17 amino acids long. In DNA, the CDR3 is TGTGCCAGAAGCTTAACGTTCCAGGGGACAGGGGCCAACGTCCTGACTTTC. This gives the protein CARSLTFQGTGANVLTF.

V gene TRBV28 combines with J gene TRBJ2-7; D perhaps matches TRBD2 (6 bases). The ends were cut back, 5 bases at V and 2 bases at J, with 16 bases in the middle. Germline CDR1 is MDHEN and CDR2 is SYDVKM. The CDR3 has 15 residues. The CDR3 spells CASSPRGIVTYEQYF. The CDR3 nucleotides read TGTGCCAGCAGTCCCCGCGGGATAGTAACCTACGAGCAGTACTTC.

This sequence joins TRBV28 and TRBJ2-1, with a weak D call TRBD2 (5 bases). The CDR3 is made up of 12 amino acids. V was trimmed by 5 bases and J by 7 bases, leaving 9 bases between them. CDR1 MDHEN and CDR2 SYDVKM come from the germline V gene. CDR3 in amino acids: CASSQEANEQFF. CDR3 bases: TGTGCCAGCAGTCAGGAGGCTAATGAGCAGTTCTTC.

This chain's CDR3 is CASSRGQGNYGYTF. For the CDR3, the DNA is TGTGCCAGTAGCCGGGGACAGGGCAACTATGGCTACACCTTC. The chain is built from TRBV19 and TRBJ1-2, with 9 bases that match TRBD1. This CDR3 is 14 amino acids long. V lost 6 bases to trimming and J lost 2 bases; unmatched junction nucleotides: 4. Germline CDR1 and CDR2: LNHDA and SQIVND (reference sequence).

This clone appeared once. The rearrangement uses TRBV24-1 and TRBJ2-1; no clear D gene. The CDR3 is 17 amino acids. The V gene's germline CDR1 is KGHDR and CDR2 SFDVKD. V was trimmed by 3 bases and J by 2 bases, leaving 16 bases between them. The CDR3 bases are TGTGCCACCAGTGATCCCTCGGCAGGCGAGCCCTACAATGAGCAGTTCTTC. Translated: CATSDPSAGEPYNEQFF.

The CDR3 sequence: CASSPGQAGPYEQYF. The CDR3 nucleotides are TGTGCCAGCTCACCCGGACAGGCGGGCCCCTACGAGCAGTACTTC. The V call is TRBV18, the J call TRBJ2-7; TRBD1 matches 7 bases. This CDR3 has 15 residues. Germline V CDR1 and CDR2: KGHSH, LQKENI. V lost 3 bases and J lost 2; bases outside the gene matches: 7.

This chain links TRBV27 with TRBJ2-1, with 8 bases fitting TRBD2. Germline CDR1 and CDR2: MNHEY and SMNVEV (reference sequence). After removal of 5 bases from V and 7 bases from J, the junction contained 10 bases not matched to a gene. The CDR3 has 15 residues. The CDR3 protein is CASSASGGWWNEQFF. The CDR3 DNA sequence: TGTGCCAGCAGTGCCAGCGGGGGCTGGTGGAATGAGCAGTTCTTC.

The V gene is TRBV2, the J gene TRBJ2-5; perhaps TRBD1 as D (6 bases). V was clipped by 6 bases and J by 1 base, with 9 bases between them. The germline CDR1 and CDR2 sequences are SNHLY and FYNNEI. The length of the CDR3 is 13 residues. In DNA, the CDR3 is TGTGCCAGCAGCGGACAGCCCCAAGAGACCCAGTACTTC. This codes for CASSGQPQETQYF.

The chain uses TRBV11-2 and TRBJ2-7, with 10 nucleotides matching TRBD2. This CDR3 has 15 amino acids. CDR1 and CDR2 from the germline V gene are SGHAT and FQNNGV. V lost 5 bases and J lost 3; bases outside the gene matches: 7. In nucleotides, the CDR3 is TGTGCCAGCAGCACCGCTAGCGGGAGTTTCTACGAGCAGTACTTC. Its protein is CASSTASGSFYEQYF.

The gene calls are TRBV6-5 and TRBJ1-2; a possible D gene is TRBD1 (6 bases). This CDR3 comprises 15 residues. V shed 6 bases and J shed 3 bases, with 17 bases lying between them. Germline CDR1 is MNHEY and CDR2 is SVGAGI. The CDR3, as DNA: TGTGCCAGCAGCTCCAGGCGGGGGCTGGACTATGGCTACACCTTC. This encodes CASSSRRGLDYGYTF.

In this sample, this clone turned up once. The chain combines TRBV2 with TRBJ2-2; maybe TRBD1 (5 bases). The germline V and J ends were trimmed by 4 bases and 3 bases, with 12 bases remaining between them. The CDR3 extends over 15 amino acids. Germline assignment: CDR1 SNHLY and CDR2 FYNNEI. The CDR3: CASSAKGVDTGELFF. The CDR3 DNA is TGTGCCAGCAGTGCTAAAGGGGTTGACACCGGGGAGCTGTTTTTT.